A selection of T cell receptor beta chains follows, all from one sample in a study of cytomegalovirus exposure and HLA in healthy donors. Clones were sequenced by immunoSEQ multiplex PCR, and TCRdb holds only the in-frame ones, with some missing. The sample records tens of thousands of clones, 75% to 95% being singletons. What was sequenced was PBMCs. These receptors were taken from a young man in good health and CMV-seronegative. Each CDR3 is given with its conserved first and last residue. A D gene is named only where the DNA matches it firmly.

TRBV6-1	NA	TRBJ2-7	CASSLLAEGSYEQYF
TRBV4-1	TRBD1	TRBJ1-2	CASEGQETGENYGYTF
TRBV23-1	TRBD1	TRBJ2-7	CASPQFCRGCSYEQYF
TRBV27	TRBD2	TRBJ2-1	CASSPRLAGGASEQFF
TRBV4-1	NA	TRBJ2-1	CASSQVRGDNEQFF
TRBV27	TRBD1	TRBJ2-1	CASSLRHRGRNEQFF
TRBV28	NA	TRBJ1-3	CASRVGGVEENTIYF
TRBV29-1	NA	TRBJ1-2	CSVEGAYGYTF
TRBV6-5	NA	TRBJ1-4	CASSYRRNEKLFF
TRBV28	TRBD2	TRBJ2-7	CASSLVSGSSHEQYF
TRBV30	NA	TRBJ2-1	CGASLAAGGSYNEQFF
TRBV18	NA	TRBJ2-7	CASSTQGSNEQYF
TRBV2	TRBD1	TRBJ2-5	CASLVGGQGTETQYF
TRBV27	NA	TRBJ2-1	CASSLYFRGYEQFF
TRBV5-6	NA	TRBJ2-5	CASSPRGGGRETQYF
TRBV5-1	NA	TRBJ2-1	CASSEALHNEQFF
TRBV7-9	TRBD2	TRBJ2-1	CASSLVAGVHNEQFF
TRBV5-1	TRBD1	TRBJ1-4	CASSAQGLANEKLFF
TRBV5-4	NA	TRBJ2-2	CASSLDGTSNTGELFF
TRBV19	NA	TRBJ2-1	CASGLPGSYNEQFF
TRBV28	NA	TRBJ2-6	CASSHYSITSGANVLTF
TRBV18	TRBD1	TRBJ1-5	CASSSRQGDQPQHF
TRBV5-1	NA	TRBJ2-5	CASSLAGYQETQYF
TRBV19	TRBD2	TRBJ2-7	CASSPRTSGRFAYEQYF
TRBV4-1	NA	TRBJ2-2	CASRGWWTGELFF
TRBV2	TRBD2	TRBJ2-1	CASSDSEGLAGSYNEQFF
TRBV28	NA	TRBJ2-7	CASSLLADTNYEQYF
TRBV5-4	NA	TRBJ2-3	CASSLITGNTDTQYF
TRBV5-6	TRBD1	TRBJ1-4	CASSSYIRDRDEKLFF
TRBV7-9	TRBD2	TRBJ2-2	CASSLGGDTGELFF
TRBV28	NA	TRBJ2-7	CASIGGPYEQYF
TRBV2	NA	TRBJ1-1	CASIKAGRTEAFF
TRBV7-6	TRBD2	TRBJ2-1	CASSLDRWTSKNEQFF
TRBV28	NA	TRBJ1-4	CASSLVQNNEKLFF
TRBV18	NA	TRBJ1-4	CASSLDHRVKLFF
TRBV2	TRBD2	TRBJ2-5	CATRGLAGLYQETQYF
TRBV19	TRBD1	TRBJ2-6	CASRDRGAGANVLTF